This T cell receptor (beta chain) was sequenced in a study of cytomegalovirus exposure and HLA in healthy donors. General study results and limits: Differences between HLA loci emerged in a later analysis of TCR association rates, with DRB1 most and HLA-C fewest. Some TCR beta chains (roughly 160 of them) were listed as cytomegalovirus-associated.

Use of 60 Vbeta and 13 Jbeta primers characterized the PCR. Libraries were prepared by immunoSEQ multiplex PCR; TCRdb keeps only in-frame clonotypes and omits some of them. There are about 120,000 clones in the sample; 77% occur only once, and roughly 4% lies in the top ten. A note on this clone: Its matching antigen is unknown.

The CDR3 covers 15 residues. CDR1 is SGHTA, CDR2 FQGNSA, per germline. Sequencing was performed on PBMCs. The source of this sequence is a human donor in good health. V gene TRBV7-2 combines with J gene TRBJ2-5, with 8 bases that match TRBD2. The J call may not be correct, given that the DNA end is closer to TRBJ2-7. CDR3 bases: TGTGCCAGCAGCTTGGCGGGAGGCCCGGGCTACGAGCAGTACTTC. Its protein is CASSLAGGPGYEQYF.